The text below deals with one TCR beta chain. This sample is drawn from a study of blood T cell repertoires in COVID-19. Study-wide background: Whether acute or convalescent, the COVID-19 samples came from the United States, Italy and Spain. PBMCs, B-cell-depleted T cells, or T cells were the source of the cDNA or gDNA that made up the material.

Under the authors' procedure: From reference gene primer amplification, estimates of nucleated cell counts were derived. Assay used: immunoSEQ multiplex PCR; TCRdb lists only in-frame clones, some missing. D and trimming were read from the DNA, whereas the V and J calls and clone size are those reported in that table. The profile shows approximately 100,000 clones, 80% to 95% of them singletons. The CDR3 extends over 13 amino acids. The V gene's germline CDR1 is SQVTM and CDR2 ANQGSEA. Trimming took 5 bases from V and 6 from J; bases not matched to a gene: 6. The receptor was derived from a man aged 65 to 85 with acute or convalescent COVID-19. Sequencing was performed on peripheral blood. This chain links TRBV29-1 with TRBJ2-2; 7 positions match TRBD1. CDR3 residues: CSVTTGAPGELFF. Written as DNA, the CDR3 is TGCAGCGTTACCACAGGGGCCCCCGGGGAGCTGTTTTTT.